This passage covers 15 T cell receptor beta chains from one sample sequenced in a study of blood T cells in healthy people across ages. The use of a sample-barcoded 5' primer and a J-beta primer mix characterized a second PCR of roughly 6 to 11 cycles. TCRdb ran MiXCR on the 5' RACE reads and lists one entry per CDR3 protein. The repertoire has roughly 1,500,000 distinct CDR3 sequences, roughly 45% of them found once; the top ten carry roughly 8.2%. The sample taken for sequencing was blood. The receptors were sampled from a woman aged 18-30 years in good health.

The V and J genes are TRBV12-3 or TRBV12-4 and TRBJ2-5, with 10 bases identical to TRBD1. The CDR3 extends over 16 amino acids. J lost 2 bases, V lost 5 bases, and 8 bases had no gene match. Here the CDR3 DNA reads TGTGCCAGCAGTCTATCAAGGACAGGGGGGCAAGAGACCCAGTACTTC. It is translated as CASSLSRTGGQETQYF.

The rearrangement uses TRBV9 and TRBJ2-7, with TRBD2 matching over 8 bases. The CDR3 runs to 14 residues. V was clipped by 4 bases and J by 4 bases; unmatched bases: 7. Germline CDR1 and CDR2: SGDLS and YYNGEE. This chain's CDR3 is CASSPPRGGYEQYF. The CDR3, as DNA: TGTGCCAGCAGCCCTCCCCGGGGGGGATACGAGCAGTACTTC.

Comments on this clonotype: The germline gene is not matched at one end of the junction; a read error may be the cause. The chain has TRBV6-5 and TRBJ2-7, with 8 bases that match TRBD1. CDR1 is MNHEY and CDR2 is SVGAGI in the germline V gene. The CDR3 has 15 amino acids. CDR3 nucleotides: TGTACCAGCAGTTACACGGGAGACAGGGGTTACGAGCAGTACTTC. Its protein is CTSSYTGDRGYEQYF.

This clonotype was seen only once. The chain joins TRBV28 to TRBJ2-7; D might be TRBD2 (5 bases). The CDR3 consists of 17 residues. The V gene's germline CDR1 is MDHEN and CDR2 SYDVKM. V was shortened by 6 bases and J by 7 bases, with 28 bases between the two germline ends. The chain's CDR3 is CASRGLLMAGGGHEQYF. The DNA of the CDR3 is TGTGCCAGCAGGGGCCTTCTGATGGCGGGCGGAGGCCATGAGCAGTACTTC.

The rearrangement joins TRBV10-3 to TRBJ1-2; D is undetermined. CDR1 is ENHRY, CDR2 SYGVKD, per germline. V was clipped by 4 bases and J by 6 bases, with 12 bases between them. The CDR3 loop spans 13 amino acids. Here the CDR3 DNA reads TGTGCCATCAGTGGAGGGCGAGAGAATGGCTACACCTTC. The encoded protein is CAISGGRENGYTF.

V and J are TRBV24-1 and TRBJ2-7, with 8 nucleotides matching TRBD1. Losses at the gene ends were 3 bases for V and 4 bases for J; bases not matched to a gene: 7. The CDR3 is 15 amino acids. CDR1 is KGHDR, CDR2 SFDVKD, per germline. In DNA form, the CDR3 reads TGTGCCACCAGTGATCAAAACAGGGGGAGGTACGAGCAGTACTTC. This translates into CATSDQNRGRYEQYF.

The chain joins TRBV25-1 to TRBJ1-3, with a possible D match to TRBD1 (5 bases). CDR3 length equals 16 residues. V lost 4 bases and J lost 2, with 15 bases in between. CDR1 MGHDK and CDR2 SYGVNS come from the germline V gene. The CDR3 sequence is CASSAGISQPGNTIYF. In DNA, the CDR3 is TGTGCCAGCAGTGCAGGGATTTCCCAACCTGGAAACACCATATATTTT.

This chain links TRBV20-1 with TRBJ2-1; a weak D match, TRBD2 (6 bases). From germline, CDR1 is DFQATT and CDR2 SNEGSKA (reference sequence). Trimming removed 0 bases at V and 5 bases at J, with 14 bases between. The CDR3 consists of 15 residues. The CDR3, as DNA: TGCAGTGCTAGAGACCATCGCGGGGCAGACAATGAGCAGTTCTTC. Translated: CSARDHRGADNEQFF.

The genes are TRBV16 and TRBJ2-3; D not resolved. The ends were cut back, 0 bases at V and 2 bases at J, with 9 bases in the middle. Germline CDR1 reads KGHSY; CDR2 reads FQNENV. The CDR3 runs 15 residues. CDR3 residues: CASSQSGWDTDTQYF. The CDR3 DNA reads as TGTGCCAGCAGCCAATCGGGGTGGGACACAGATACGCAGTATTTT.

V and J are TRBV12-3 or TRBV12-4 and TRBJ1-2; D is possibly TRBD1 (5 bases). The V and J ends lost 4 bases and 7 bases respectively, with 16 bases between them. The CDR3 is made up of 14 amino acids. The CDR3 DNA follows: TGTGCCAGCAGTTCCGGGAAGGGGCTCGGTGGCTACACCTTC. Translating gives CASSSGKGLGGYTF.

The J gene is TRBJ2-2, the V gene TRBV14; no definite D call. The CDR3 loop spans 12 amino acids. V lost 10 bases and J lost 8, with 14 bases in between. CDR1 is SGHDN and CDR2 is FVKESK in the germline V gene. The CDR3: CATKSGVGELFF. The CDR3 region has the DNA TGTGCCACCAAAAGTGGAGTGGGGGAGCTGTTTTTT.

The table lists this clonotype with a few counts. The chain couples TRBV11-2 to TRBJ2-7, with 9 bases fitting TRBD1. This CDR3 comprises 15 residues. Losses at the gene ends were 4 bases for V and 3 bases for J; bases not matched to a gene: 7. Germline V gives CDR1 SGHAT, CDR2 FQNNGV. In DNA form, the CDR3 reads TGTGCCAGCAGCTACGACAGGGGGGCTTACTACGAGCAGTACTTC. Protein product: CASSYDRGAYYEQYF.

The chain has TRBV6-2 or TRBV6-3 and TRBJ1-3; tentative D call: TRBD1 (6 bases). Germline CDR1 reads MNHEY; CDR2 reads SVGEGT. This CDR3 has 17 amino acids. The germline V and J ends were trimmed by 2 bases and 3 bases, with 17 bases remaining between them. The CDR3 coding sequence is TGTGCCAGCAGTTACGTCCGCCGGGGGGCGAATGGAAACACCATATATTTT. It is translated as CASSYVRRGANGNTIYF.

J is TRBJ2-5 and V is TRBV12-5; TRBD2 matches at 10 bases. The germline CDR1 and CDR2 sequences are LGHNT and FRNRAP. V dropped 2 bases and J dropped 1; count of bases not matched to a gene: 19. This CDR3 contains 21 residues. The CDR3 DNA follows: TGTGCTAGTGGTTTGTCCTACTCCGGGACTAGCGACATCTACCCCCAAGAGACCCAGTACTTC. Residues: CASGLSYSGTSDIYPQETQYF.

The gene calls are TRBV20-1 and TRBJ2-5, with TRBD2 as a possible D gene (5 bases). The V gene's germline CDR1 is DFQATT and CDR2 SNEGSKA (reference sequence). The V end lost 3 bases, the J end lost 1 base, and 9 bases lay between the germline ends. The CDR3 extends over 13 amino acids. As DNA, the CDR3 is TGCAGTGCTAGTACCGGGGTCCAAGAGACCCAGTACTTC. Encoded protein: CSASTGVQETQYF.